This T cell receptor beta chain was captured in a study of shared clonotypes between healthy human individuals. Study-wide context: Each donor had three CD4 naive, three CD4 memory, two CD8 naive and one CD8 memory plate.

V was shortened by 3 bases and J by 6 bases, with 8 bases between the two germline ends. Germline assignment: CDR1 SGHKS and CDR2 YYEKEE (reference sequence). The CDR3 has 12 amino acids. Concerning this clone: Its matching antigen is unknown.

CD45RO-negative, CCR7-selected cells formed the naive CD8 fraction, which excluded terminally differentiated effector memory CD45RA+ cells. Study findings and constraints: Compared with clonotypes that all four donors shared, non-shared clonotypes had lower generation probabilities.

Splitting of each subset's genomic DNA was done evenly across several immunoSEQ plates. Method: immunoSEQ multiplex PCR; TCRdb's copy keeps in-frame clones and lacks some. Of under 2,000,000 clones listed, about 95% were seen once; the top ten hold 1.2%. Sequenced material: naive CD8+ T cells sorted from blood. This chain joins TRBV5-5 and TRBJ2-3, with no clear D. This clonotype originated in a young man in good health. Here the CDR3 reads CASSSPEDTQYF. CDR3 in DNA: TGTGCCAGCAGCTCCCCTGAGGATACGCAGTATTTT.